The present T cell receptor (beta chain) was sequenced within a study of identical twins. General study findings and limits: Surplus twin overlap in beta out-of-frame sequences was less pronounced. Conclusions rested on cross-sectional statistics rather than following the same donors. A partial confounding effect on zero-insertion analyses could come from invariant MAIT and iNKT cells.

A template switching step contributed a universal primer site, while unique molecular identifiers were present in the cDNA. TCRdb re-called the 5' RACE reads with MiXCR, one entry per CDR3 protein. The sample lists roughly 250,000 distinct CDR3 sequences, around 15% occurring once. The germline gives CDR1 SGHRS, CDR2 YFSETQ. The CDR3 is 13 residues long. The V end was cut by 6 bases, the J end by 5 bases, with 9 bases between. With regard to this clonotype: What it recognizes is unknown.

The TCR comes from a woman aged 18-30 years in good health. This chain uses TRBV5-1 with TRBJ1-6; perhaps TRBD1 as D (5 bases). The sample comprised memory (CD45RO+) T cells sorted from blood. CDR3 sequence reads: CASKGPNNSPLHF. The DNA of the CDR3 is TGCGCCAGCAAGGGACCCAATAATTCACCCCTCCACTTT.